The source of this TCR beta chain is a study of blood T cell repertoires in COVID-19. Background on the study: Samples came from the United States, Italy and Spain, spanning acute and convalescent COVID-19. From T cells, B-cell-depleted T cells, or PBMCs came the material, which was cDNA or gDNA.

Generated by immunoSEQ multiplex PCR, the TCRdb table keeps only in-frame clones and is missing some. The data show roughly 330,000 clones, 80% to 90% seen once. The germline gives CDR1 LGHDT, CDR2 YNNKEL (reference sequence). Germline trimming cut 4 bases from V and 0 bases from J; bases unmatched to any gene: 6. The CDR3 consists of 15 residues. Clinical history reported by participants formed the basis on which cohorts were assigned. Resolution of symptoms, clearance, or two negative PCRs was present in recovered Cohort 3 donors. The sample was PBMCs or T cells enriched from blood (not recorded which). The genes are TRBV3-1 (or the pseudogene TRBV3-2) and TRBJ2-7; 7 bases are shared with TRBD2. The sequence derives from a woman aged 25 to 39 who had recovered from COVID-19. In DNA form, the CDR3 reads TGTGCCAGCAGCCGGGGAGGGCGGACCTCCTACGAGCAGTACTTC. Encoded protein: CASSRGGRTSYEQYF.